These T cell receptor beta chains were read from a single sample in a study of control samples from healthy donors and cancer patients. The repertoire was sequenced with immunoSEQ multiplex PCR; TCRdb's copy has only in-frame clones and lacks some. The table shows some 150,000 clones, with nearly 96% occurring only once. Sequencing was done on a sample of blood. These receptors all stem from a woman younger than 45 in good health. Both conserved end residues are trimmed from each CDR3. Size is omitted from some rows. Given values are once, few, many or a class for expanded clones.

cdr3_aa,clone_size,v_call,j_call
ASSWNSRGANQPQH,NA,TRBV28,TRBJ1-5
ATKERTMNTEAF,NA,TRBV15,TRBJ1-1
ASRPKGGPPYEQY,once,TRBV28,TRBJ2-7
ASSFSGQSYYEQY,NA,TRBV28,TRBJ2-7
ASSQEGNTIY,NA,TRBV4-1,TRBJ1-3
ASSVNRDFTNEKLF,NA,TRBV6-1,TRBJ1-4
ASSFEGGETQY,NA,TRBV5-4,TRBJ2-5
ASSYGTPNYGYT,NA,TRBV6-8,TRBJ1-2
ASSPMAGGLTDTQY,NA,TRBV18,TRBJ2-3
ASSSRGATNEKLF,NA,TRBV7-8,TRBJ1-4
ASSTFSNQPQH,once,TRBV19,TRBJ1-5
ASKPTSAYNEQF,NA,TRBV19,TRBJ2-1
ASTSGPPSSEQF,once,TRBV5-1,TRBJ2-1
ASSRDSSGANVLT,NA,TRBV5-6,TRBJ2-6
ASSLSSYNEQF,NA,TRBV6-5,TRBJ2-1
ASTRTRRFETQY,NA,TRBV5-1,TRBJ2-5
ASSLTGGGNEQF,NA,TRBV28,TRBJ2-1
ASSQDRQGLEKLF,NA,TRBV4-1,TRBJ1-4
ASSIGPGLSAKNIQY,NA,TRBV19,TRBJ2-4
ASSGQDRGHIGYT,NA,TRBV9,TRBJ1-2
SVELARERSYEQY,NA,TRBV29-1,TRBJ2-7
ASTPEGGETQY,NA,TRBV12-3/TRBV12-4,TRBJ2-5
ASSLSQSKGTEAF,NA,TRBV7-6,TRBJ1-1
ASSSTGGLGGYT,NA,TRBV11-2,TRBJ1-2
ASSPTSGSWGAYNEQF,NA,TRBV3-1/TRBV3-2,TRBJ2-1
ASSHLMRDGNQPQH,NA,TRBV4-2,TRBJ1-5
ASSKRQMNTEAF,NA,TRBV21-1,TRBJ1-1
ASSPGTYQETQY,once,TRBV9,TRBJ2-5
AWSGGRVLSYNEQF,NA,TRBV30,TRBJ2-1
ASSPPGWRVNTEAF,once,TRBV18,TRBJ1-1
ASSRTRASQTIYNEQF,NA,TRBV14,TRBJ2-1
ASSLGSYEQY,NA,TRBV13,TRBJ2-7
ATSRDSLAGWGY,NA,TRBV15,TRBJ2-4
ASSPGPQTLKAF,NA,TRBV3-1/TRBV3-2,TRBJ1-1
ASSVGLAGVTDTQY,NA,TRBV9,TRBJ2-3
ASSLEVDYGYT,NA,TRBV7-9,TRBJ1-2